This T cell receptor beta chain is from a study of T cell responses to AZD1222 COVID-19 vaccine. For this clone: The antigen is not known.

Findings and limits, study-wide: Repertoires were sampled only after the peak T cell response.

This CDR3 comprises 12 residues. From germline, CDR1 is SGHKS and CDR2 YYEKEE (reference sequence). Trimming removed 2 bases at V and 1 base at J, with 3 bases between. Clones were read by immunoSEQ multiplex PCR, and TCRdb kept only the in-frame ones, dropping some. The sample has more than 150,000 clones, 90% seen once; the top ten hold about 1.6%. The gene calls are TRBV5-5 and TRBJ1-1, with D hard to call. The starting material was peripheral blood, obtained on day 0 of AZD1222 vaccination. The clonotype was recovered from an adult in good health. CDR3 in amino acids: CASSFGNTEAFF. Here the CDR3 DNA reads TGTGCCAGCAGCTTCGGGAACACTGAAGCTTTCTTT.